This T cell receptor beta chain was documented in a study of identical twins. This clonotype was counted ten times or more. Its matching antigen is unknown. cDNA carried unique molecular identifiers, and a universal primer site was added by template switching. From the 5' RACE reads, TCRdb called clonotypes with MiXCR, one entry per CDR3 protein. Here the sample spans about 100,000 distinct CDR3 sequences, about 6.1% being singletons. The CDR3 contains 15 residues. From germline, CDR1 is SGHRS and CDR2 YFSETQ. With 3 bases clipped from V and 3 bases from J, the junction kept 9 bases outside the gene matches. Whole-study results and caveats: Less excess twin sharing appeared in beta out-of-frame sequences.

The chain combines TRBV5-1 with TRBJ2-7; TRBD1 matches at 7 bases. Sequencing was performed on memory T cells sorted from blood. The TCR was taken from a woman in her 50s in good health. CDR3 amino acids: CASSYTLGTDYEQYF. The CDR3 DNA reads as TGCGCCAGCAGCTATACCCTGGGGACAGACTACGAGCAGTACTTC.